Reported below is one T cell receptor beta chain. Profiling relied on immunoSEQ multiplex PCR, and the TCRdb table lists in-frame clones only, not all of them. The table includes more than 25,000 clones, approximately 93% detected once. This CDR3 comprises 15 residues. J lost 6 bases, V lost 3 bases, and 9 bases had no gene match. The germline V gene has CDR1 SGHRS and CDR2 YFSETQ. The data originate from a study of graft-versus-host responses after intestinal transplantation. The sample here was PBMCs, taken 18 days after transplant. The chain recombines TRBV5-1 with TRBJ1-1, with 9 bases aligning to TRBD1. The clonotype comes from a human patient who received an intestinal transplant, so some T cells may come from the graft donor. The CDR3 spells CASSSDRGGAAEAFF. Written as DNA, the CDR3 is TGCGCCAGCAGCTCCGACAGGGGGGGTGCCGCTGAAGCTTTCTTT. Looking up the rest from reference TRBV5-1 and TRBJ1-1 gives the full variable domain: KAGVTQTPRYLIKTRGQQVTLSCSPISGHRSVSWYQQTPGQGLQFLFEYFSETQRNKGNFPGRFSGRQFSNSRSEMNVSTLELGDSALYLCASSSDRGGAAEAFFGQGTRLTVV.